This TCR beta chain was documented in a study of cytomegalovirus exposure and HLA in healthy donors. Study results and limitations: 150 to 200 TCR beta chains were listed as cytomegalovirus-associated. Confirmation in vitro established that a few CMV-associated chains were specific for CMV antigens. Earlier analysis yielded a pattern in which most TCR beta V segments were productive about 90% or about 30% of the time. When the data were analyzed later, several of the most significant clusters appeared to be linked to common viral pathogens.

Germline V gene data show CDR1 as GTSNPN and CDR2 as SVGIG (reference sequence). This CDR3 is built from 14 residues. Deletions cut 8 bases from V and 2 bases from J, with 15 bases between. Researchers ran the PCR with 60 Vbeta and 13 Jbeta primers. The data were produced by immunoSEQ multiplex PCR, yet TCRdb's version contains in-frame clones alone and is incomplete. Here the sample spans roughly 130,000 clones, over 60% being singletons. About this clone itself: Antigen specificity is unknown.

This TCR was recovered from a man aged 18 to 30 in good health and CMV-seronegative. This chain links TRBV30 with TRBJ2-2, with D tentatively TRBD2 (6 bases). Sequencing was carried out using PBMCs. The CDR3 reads CAAKWGVNTGELFF. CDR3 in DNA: TGTGCCGCAAAATGGGGGGTAAACACCGGGGAGCTGTTTTTT. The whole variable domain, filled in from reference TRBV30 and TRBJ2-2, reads SQTIHQWPATLVQPVGSPLSLECTVEGTSNPNLYWYRQAAGRGLQLLFYSVGIGQISSEVPQNLSASRPQDRQFILSSKKLLLSDSGFYLCAAKWGVNTGELFFGEGSRLTVL.